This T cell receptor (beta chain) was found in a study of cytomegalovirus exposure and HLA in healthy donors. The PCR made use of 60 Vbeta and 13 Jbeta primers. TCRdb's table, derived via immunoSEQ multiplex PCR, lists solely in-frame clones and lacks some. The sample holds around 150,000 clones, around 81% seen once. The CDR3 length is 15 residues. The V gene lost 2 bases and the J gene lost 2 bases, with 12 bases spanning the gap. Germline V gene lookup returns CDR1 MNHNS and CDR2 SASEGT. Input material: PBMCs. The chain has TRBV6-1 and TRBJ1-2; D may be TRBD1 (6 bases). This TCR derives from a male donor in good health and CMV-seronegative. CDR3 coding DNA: TGTGCCAGCAGTGAAAGCCAGGGGATGAACTATGGCTACACCTTC. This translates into CASSESQGMNYGYTF.